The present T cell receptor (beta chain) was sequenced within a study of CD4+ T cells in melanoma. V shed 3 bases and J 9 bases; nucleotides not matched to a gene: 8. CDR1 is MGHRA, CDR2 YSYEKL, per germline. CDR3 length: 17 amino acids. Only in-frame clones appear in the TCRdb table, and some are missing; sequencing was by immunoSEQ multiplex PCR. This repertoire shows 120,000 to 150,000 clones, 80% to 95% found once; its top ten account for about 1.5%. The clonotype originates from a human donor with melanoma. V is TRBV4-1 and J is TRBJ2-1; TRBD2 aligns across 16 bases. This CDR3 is CASSQPVGLAGGLEQFF. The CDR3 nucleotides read TGCGCCAGCAGCCAGCCCGTGGGACTAGCGGGGGGGCTTGAGCAGTTCTTC.